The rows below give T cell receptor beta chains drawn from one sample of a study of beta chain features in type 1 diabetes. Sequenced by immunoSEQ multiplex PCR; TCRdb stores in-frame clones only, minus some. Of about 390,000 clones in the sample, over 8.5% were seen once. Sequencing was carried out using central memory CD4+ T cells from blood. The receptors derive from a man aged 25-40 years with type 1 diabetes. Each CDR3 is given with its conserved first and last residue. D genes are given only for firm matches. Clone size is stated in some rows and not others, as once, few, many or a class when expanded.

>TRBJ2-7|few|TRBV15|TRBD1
CATSRGTTGAEYEQYF
TGTGCCACCAGCAGAGGGACGACAGGGGCCGAGTACGAGCAGTACTTC
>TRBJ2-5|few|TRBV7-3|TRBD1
CASSFGQGMGETQYF
TGTGCCAGCAGCTTCGGACAGGGAATGGGGGAGACCCAGTACTTC
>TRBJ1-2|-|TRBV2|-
CASQGQGGYTF
TGTGCCAGCCAAGGACAAGGGGGCTACACCTTC
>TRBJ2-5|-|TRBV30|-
CAWSASRTSQTQYF
TGTGCCTGGAGTGCTTCCCGGACCTCGCAGACCCAGTACTTC
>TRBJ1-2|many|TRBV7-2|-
CASSLRSLGRGYTF
TGTGCCAGCAGCTTACGCTCTCTAGGGAGAGGCTACACCTTC
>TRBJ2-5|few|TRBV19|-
CASSMERVKQETQYF
TGTGCCAGTAGTATGGAGAGGGTGAAGCAAGAGACCCAGTACTTC
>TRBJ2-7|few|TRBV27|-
CASSPYYHGTLRRTIEQYF
TGTGCCAGCAGTCCCTACTACCATGGGACCCTAAGGCGAACCATCGAGCAGTACTTC
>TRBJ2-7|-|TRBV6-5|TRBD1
CASSSRTGSVYEQYF
TGTGCCAGCAGCTCCCGGACAGGGAGCGTATACGAGCAGTACTTC
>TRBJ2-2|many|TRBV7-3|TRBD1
CASGTGAGELFF
TGTGCCTCGGGGACAGGGGCCGGGGAGCTGTTTTTT
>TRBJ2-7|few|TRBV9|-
CASSVVGGEQYF
TGTGCCAGCAGCGTAGTTGGAGGGGAGCAGTACTTC
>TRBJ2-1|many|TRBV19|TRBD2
CASSIPFGSSGGYNEQFF
TGTGCCAGTAGTATCCCTTTTGGATCTAGCGGGGGTTACAATGAGCAGTTCTTC
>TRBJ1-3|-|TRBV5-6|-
CASSLVGDTTDGNTIYF
TGTGCCAGCAGCTTGGTTGGGGACACAACGGATGGAAACACCATATATTTT
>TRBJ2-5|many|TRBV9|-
CASSPREEQETQYF
TGTGCCAGCAGCCCCCGAGAAGAACAAGAGACCCAGTACTTC
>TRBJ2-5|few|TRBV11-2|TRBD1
CASSAGGLETQYF
TGTGCCAGCAGCGCAGGGGGCTTAGAGACCCAGTACTTC
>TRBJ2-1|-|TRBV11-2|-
CASSLSGEQFF
TGTGCCAGCAGCTTAAGCGGTGAGCAGTTCTTC
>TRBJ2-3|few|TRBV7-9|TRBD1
CASSYRTGGTDTQYF
TGTGCCAGCAGCTACCGGACAGGGGGAACAGATACGCAGTATTTT